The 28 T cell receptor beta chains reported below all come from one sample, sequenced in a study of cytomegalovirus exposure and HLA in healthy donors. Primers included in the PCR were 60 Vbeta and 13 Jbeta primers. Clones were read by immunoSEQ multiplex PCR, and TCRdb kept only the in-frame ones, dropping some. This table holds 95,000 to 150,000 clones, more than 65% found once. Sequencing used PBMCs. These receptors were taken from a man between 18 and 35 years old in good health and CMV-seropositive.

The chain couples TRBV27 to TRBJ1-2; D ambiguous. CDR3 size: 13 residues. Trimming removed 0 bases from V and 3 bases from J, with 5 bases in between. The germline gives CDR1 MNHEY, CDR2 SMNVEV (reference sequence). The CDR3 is CASSLSADYGYTF. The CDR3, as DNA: TGTGCCAGCAGTTTATCCGCGGACTATGGCTACACCTTC.

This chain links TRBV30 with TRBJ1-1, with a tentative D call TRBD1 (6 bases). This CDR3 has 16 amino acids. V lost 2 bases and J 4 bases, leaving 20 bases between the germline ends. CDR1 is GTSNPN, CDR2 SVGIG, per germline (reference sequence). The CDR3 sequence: CAWSSRVRGRGTEAFF. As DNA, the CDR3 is TGTGCCTGGAGTTCTCGGGTCAGGGGTCGTGGCACTGAAGCTTTCTTT. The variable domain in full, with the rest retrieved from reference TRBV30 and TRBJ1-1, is SQTIHQWPATLVQPVGSPLSLECTVEGTSNPNLYWYRQAAGRGLQLLFYSVGIGQISSEVPQNLSASRPQDRQFILSSKKLLLSDSGFYLCAWSSRVRGRGTEAFFGQGTRLTVV.

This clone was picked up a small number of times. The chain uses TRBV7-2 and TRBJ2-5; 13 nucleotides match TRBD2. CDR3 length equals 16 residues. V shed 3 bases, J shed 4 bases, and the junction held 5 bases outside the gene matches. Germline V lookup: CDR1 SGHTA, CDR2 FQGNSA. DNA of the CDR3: TGTGCCAGCAGCTTGACTAGCGGGGGGTCTGGAGAGACCCAGTACTTC. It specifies CASSLTSGGSGETQYF.

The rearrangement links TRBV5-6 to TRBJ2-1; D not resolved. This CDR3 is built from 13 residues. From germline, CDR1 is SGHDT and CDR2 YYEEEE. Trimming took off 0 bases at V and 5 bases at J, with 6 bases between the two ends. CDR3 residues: CASSLEQHNEQFF. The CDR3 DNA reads TGTGCCAGCAGCTTGGAACAGCACAATGAGCAGTTCTTC.

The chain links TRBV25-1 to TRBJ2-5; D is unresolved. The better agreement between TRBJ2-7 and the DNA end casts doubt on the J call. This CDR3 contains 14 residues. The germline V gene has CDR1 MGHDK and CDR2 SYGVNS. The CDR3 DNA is TGTGCCAGCAGTGAAGGTTTCCGAGCCTACGAGCAGTACTTC. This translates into CASSEGFRAYEQYF.

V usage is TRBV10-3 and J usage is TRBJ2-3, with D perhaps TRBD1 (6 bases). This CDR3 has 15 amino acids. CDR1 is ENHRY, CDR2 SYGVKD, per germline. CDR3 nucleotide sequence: TGTGCGCATTCCCCTGGACAGCTGGGCACAGATACGCAGTATTTT. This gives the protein CAHSPGQLGTDTQYF.

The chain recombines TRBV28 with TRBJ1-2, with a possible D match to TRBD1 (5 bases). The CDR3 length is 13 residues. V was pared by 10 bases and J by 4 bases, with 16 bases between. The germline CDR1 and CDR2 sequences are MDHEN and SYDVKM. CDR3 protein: CAITDSSLYGYTF. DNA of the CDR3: TGTGCCATCACAGACAGTTCCCTCTATGGCTACACCTTC.

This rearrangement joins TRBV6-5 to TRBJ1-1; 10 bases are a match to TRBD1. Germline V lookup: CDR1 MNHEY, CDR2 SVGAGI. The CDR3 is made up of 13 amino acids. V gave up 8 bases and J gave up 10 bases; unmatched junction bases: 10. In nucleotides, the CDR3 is TGTGCCAGCTGGATGACAGGGGGCCCTCGAGCTTTCTTT. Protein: CASWMTGGPRAFF.

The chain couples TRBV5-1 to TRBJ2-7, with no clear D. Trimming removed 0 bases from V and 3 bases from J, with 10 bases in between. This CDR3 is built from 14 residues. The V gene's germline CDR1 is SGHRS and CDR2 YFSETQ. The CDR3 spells CASSLEPAYYEQYF. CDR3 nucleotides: TGCGCCAGCAGCTTGGAACCCGCCTACTACGAGCAGTACTTC.

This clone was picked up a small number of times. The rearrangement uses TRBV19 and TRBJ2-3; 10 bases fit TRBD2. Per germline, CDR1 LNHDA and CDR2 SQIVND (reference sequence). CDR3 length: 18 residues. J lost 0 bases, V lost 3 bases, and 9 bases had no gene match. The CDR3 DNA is TGTGCCAGTAGTATCAGCGGGGGGGCCTCTTCTAGCACAGATACGCAGTATTTT. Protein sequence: CASSISGGASSSTDTQYF.

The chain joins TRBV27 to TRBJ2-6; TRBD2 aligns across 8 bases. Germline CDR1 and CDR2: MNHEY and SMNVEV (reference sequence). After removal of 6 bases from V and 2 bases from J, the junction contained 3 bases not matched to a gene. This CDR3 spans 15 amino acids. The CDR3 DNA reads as TGTGCCAGCAGCTCCGGGGGGGCTGGGGCCAACGTCCTGACTTTC. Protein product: CASSSGGAGANVLTF.

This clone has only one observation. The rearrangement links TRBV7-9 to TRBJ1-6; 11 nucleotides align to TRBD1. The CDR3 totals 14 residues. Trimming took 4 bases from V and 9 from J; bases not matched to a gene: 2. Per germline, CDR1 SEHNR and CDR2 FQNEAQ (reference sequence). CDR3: CASSSGQGASPLHF. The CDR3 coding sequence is TGTGCCAGCAGCTCTGGACAGGGGGCTTCACCCCTCCACTTT.

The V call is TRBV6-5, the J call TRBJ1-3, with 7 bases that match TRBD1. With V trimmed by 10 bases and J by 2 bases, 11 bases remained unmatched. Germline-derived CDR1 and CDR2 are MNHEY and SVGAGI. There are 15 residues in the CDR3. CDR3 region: CATYRGYAPGNTIYF. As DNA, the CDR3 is TGTGCCACTTACAGGGGATACGCCCCTGGAAACACCATATATTTT.

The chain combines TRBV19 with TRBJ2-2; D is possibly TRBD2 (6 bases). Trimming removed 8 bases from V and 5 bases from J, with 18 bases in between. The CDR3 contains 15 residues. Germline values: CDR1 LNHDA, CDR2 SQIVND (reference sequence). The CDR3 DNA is TGTGCCAGTCAAAAGGACGGGGGAAGTACCGGGGAGCTGTTTTTT. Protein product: CASQKDGGSTGELFF.

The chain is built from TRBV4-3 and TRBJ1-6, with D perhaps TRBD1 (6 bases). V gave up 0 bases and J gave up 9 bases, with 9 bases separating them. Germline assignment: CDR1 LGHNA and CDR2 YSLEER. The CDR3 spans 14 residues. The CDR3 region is CASSQDIRGSPLHF. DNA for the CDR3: TGCGCCAGCAGCCAAGATATCAGGGGTTCACCCCTCCACTTT.

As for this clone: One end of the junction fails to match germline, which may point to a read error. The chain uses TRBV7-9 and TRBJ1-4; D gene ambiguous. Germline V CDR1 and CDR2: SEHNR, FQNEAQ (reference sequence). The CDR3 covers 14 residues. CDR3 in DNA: TGTTCCAGCAGCCGAGGAGTGACTAATGAAAAACTGTTTTTT. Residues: CSSSRGVTNEKLFF. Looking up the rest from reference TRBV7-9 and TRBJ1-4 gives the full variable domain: DTGVSQNPRHKITKRGQNVTFRCDPISEHNRLYWYRQTLGQGPEFLTYFQNEAQLEKSRLLSDRFSAERPKGSFSTLEIQRTEQGDSAMYLCSSSRGVTNEKLFFGSGTQLSVL.

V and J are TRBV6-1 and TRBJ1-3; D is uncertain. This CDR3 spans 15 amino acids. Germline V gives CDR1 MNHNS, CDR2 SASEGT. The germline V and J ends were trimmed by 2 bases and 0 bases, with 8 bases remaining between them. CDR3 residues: CASSELGSSGNTIYF. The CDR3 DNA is TGTGCCAGCAGTGAACTGGGCAGCTCTGGAAACACCATATATTTT.

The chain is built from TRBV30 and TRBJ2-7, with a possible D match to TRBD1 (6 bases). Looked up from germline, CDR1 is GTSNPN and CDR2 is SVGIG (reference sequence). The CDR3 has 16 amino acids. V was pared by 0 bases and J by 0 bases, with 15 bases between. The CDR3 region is CAWSVQGLPSSYEQYF. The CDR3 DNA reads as TGTGCCTGGAGTGTGCAGGGGCTCCCAAGCTCCTACGAGCAGTACTTC.

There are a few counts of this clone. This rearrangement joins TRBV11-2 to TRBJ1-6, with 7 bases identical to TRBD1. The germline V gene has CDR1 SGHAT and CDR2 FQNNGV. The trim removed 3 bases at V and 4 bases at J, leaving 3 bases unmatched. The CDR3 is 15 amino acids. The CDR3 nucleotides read TGTGCCAGCAGCTTGATACAGGGGTATAATTCACCCCTCCACTTT. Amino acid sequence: CASSLIQGYNSPLHF.

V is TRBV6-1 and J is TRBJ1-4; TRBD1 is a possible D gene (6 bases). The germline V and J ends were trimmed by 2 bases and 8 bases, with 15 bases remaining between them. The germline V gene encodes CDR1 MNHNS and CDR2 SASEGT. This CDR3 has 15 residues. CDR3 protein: CASSEQQGLNEKLFF. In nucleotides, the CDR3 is TGTGCCAGCAGTGAACAGCAGGGGCTTAACGAAAAACTGTTTTTT.

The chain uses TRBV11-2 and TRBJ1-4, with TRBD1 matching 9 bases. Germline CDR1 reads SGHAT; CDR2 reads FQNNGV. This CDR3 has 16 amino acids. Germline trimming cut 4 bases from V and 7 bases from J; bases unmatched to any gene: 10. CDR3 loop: CASSSGNRGRGEKLFF. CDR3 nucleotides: TGTGCCAGCAGCTCGGGCAACAGGGGGCGCGGTGAAAAACTGTTTTTT.

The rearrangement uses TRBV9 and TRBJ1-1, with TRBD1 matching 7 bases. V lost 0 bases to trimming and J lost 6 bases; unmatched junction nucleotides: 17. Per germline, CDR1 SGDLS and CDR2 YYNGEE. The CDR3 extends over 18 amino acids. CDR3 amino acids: CASSVGSNLQGRGAEAFF. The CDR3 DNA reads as TGTGCCAGCAGCGTAGGCTCGAACTTACAGGGGAGAGGGGCTGAAGCTTTCTTT.

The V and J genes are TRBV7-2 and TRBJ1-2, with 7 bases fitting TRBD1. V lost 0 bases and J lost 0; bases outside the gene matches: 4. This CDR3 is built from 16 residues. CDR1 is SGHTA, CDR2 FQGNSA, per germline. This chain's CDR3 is CASSLAITGANYGYTF. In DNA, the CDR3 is TGTGCCAGCAGCTTAGCGATTACAGGGGCTAACTATGGCTACACCTTC. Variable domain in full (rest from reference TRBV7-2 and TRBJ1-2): GAGVSQSPSNKVTEKGKDVELRCDPISGHTALYWYRQSLGQGLEFLIYFQGNSAPDKSGLPSDRFSAERTGGSVSTLTIQRTQQEDSAVYLCASSLAITGANYGYTFGSGTRLTVV.

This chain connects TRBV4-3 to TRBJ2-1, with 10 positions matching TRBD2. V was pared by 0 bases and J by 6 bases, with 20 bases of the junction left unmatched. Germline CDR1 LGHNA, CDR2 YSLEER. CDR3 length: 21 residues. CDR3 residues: CASSQDPPMGTSVIQSNEQFF. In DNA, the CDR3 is TGCGCCAGCAGCCAAGATCCACCGATGGGGACTAGCGTAATCCAATCCAATGAGCAGTTCTTC.

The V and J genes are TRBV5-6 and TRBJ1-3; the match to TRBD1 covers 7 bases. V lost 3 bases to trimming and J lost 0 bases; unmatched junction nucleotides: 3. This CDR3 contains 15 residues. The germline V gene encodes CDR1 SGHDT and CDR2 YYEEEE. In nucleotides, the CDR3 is TGTGCCAGCAGCTGGGGACAGCGCTCTGGAAACACCATATATTTT. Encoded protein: CASSWGQRSGNTIYF.

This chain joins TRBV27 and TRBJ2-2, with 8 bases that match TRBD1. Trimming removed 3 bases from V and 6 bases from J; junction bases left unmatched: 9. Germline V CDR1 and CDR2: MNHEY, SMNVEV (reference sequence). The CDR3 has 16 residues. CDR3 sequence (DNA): TGTGCCAGCAGTTTTAGGGGCAGGGGGCGTTCCGGGGAGCTGTTTTTT. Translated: CASSFRGRGRSGELFF.

The chain's CDR3 is CASSNEGAPYNEQFF. Here the CDR3 DNA reads TGTGCCAGCAGCAATGAGGGGGCCCCCTACAATGAGCAGTTCTTC. The J gene is TRBJ2-1, the V gene TRBV6-1, with 7 bases matching TRBD1. The V segment lost 6 bases and the J segment 2 bases; nucleotides outside the gene matches: 7. This CDR3 comprises 15 residues. CDR1 is MNHNS, CDR2 SASEGT, per germline.

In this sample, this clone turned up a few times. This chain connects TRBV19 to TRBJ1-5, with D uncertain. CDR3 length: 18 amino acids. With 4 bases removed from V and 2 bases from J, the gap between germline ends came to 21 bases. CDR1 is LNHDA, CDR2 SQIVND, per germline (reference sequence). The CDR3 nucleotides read TGTGCCAGTAGTAAGGGCACGGGTAATGAGAGGGGCAATCAGCCCCAGCATTTT. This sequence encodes CASSKGTGNERGNQPQHF.